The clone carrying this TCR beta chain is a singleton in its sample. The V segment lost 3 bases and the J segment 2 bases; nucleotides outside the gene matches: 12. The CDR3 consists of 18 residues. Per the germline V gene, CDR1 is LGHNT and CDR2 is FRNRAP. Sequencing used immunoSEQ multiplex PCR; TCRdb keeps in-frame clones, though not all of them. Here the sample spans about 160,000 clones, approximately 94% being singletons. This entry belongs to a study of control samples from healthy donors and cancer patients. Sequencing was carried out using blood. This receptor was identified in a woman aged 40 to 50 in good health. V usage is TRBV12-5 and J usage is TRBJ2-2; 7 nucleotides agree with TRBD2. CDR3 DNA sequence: TGTGCTAGTGGTTTCCATGTGGTGGGGACTACTAACACCGGGGAGCTGTTTTTT. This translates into CASGFHVVGTTNTGELFF.